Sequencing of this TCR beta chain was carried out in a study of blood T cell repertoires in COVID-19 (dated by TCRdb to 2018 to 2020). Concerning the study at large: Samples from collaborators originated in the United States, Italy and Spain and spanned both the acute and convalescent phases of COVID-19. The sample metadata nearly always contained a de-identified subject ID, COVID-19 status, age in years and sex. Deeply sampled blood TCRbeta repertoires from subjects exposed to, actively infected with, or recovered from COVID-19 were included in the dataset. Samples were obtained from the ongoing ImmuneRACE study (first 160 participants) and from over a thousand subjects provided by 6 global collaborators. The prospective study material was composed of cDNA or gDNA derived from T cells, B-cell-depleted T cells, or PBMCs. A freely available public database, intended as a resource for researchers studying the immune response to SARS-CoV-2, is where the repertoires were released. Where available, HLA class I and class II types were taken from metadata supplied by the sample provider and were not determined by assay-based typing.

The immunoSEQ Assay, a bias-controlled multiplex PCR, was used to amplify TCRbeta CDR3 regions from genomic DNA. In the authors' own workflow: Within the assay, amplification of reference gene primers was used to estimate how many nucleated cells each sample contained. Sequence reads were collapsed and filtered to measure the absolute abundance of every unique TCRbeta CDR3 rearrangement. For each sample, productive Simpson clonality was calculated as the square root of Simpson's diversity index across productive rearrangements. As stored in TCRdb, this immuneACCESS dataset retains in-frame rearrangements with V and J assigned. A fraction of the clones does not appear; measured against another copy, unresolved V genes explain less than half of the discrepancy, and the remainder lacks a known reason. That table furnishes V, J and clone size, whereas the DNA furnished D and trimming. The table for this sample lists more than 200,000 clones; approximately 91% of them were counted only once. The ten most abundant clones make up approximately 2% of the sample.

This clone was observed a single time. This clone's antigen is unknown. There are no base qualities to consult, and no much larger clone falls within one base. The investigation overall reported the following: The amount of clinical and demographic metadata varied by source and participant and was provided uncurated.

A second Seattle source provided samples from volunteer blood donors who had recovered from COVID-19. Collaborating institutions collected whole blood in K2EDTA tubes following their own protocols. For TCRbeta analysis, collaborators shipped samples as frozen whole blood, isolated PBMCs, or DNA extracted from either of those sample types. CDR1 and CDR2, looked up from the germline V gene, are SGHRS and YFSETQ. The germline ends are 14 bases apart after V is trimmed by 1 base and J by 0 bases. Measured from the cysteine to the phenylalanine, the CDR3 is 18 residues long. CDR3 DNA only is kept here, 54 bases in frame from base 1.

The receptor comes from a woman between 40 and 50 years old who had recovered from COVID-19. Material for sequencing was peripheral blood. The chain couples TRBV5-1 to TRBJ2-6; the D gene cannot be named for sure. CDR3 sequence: CASSLITGSISGANVLTF. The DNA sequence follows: TGCGCCAGCAGCTTGATCACCGGTTCTATCTCTGGGGCCAACGTCCTGACTTTC.